This T cell receptor (beta chain) was found in a study of regulatory T cells in long-lasting Graves disease (dated by TCRdb to about 2021). For context, the study as a whole: Antithyroid drugs had been taken for less than 3 months by newly diagnosed Graves' disease patients. Peripheral blood TCR sequencing and RNA sequencing compared persistent Graves' disease patients with newly diagnosed Graves' disease patients. TCR sequencing covered some 13 persistent and some 20 newly diagnosed Graves' disease patients, some 35 samples in total. The study was conducted in China and was registered as a clinical trial.

The CDR3 holds 14 amino acids from the cysteine to the phenylalanine. Just the 42-base CDR3 DNA is kept, in frame starting at base 1. The V end loses 6 bases and the J end loses 5 bases, and a stretch of 17 bases separates them. CDR1 and CDR2 were assigned from the germline V gene (reference sequence) as LGHDT and YNNKEL. A word on this clonotype: Which antigen it targets is not known. Per-base quality was not reported, and no clone a single base away is much larger than it.

Overall study outcomes, separate from this receptor: Persistent patients shared more public clonotypes among themselves (under 3,000) than newly diagnosed patients did (about 1,000). Sequencing and analysis were limited to the TCR beta chain. Persistent disease showed preferential use of TRBV28, TRBJ1-2 and TRBJ2-5, whereas newly diagnosed disease favored TRBV20-1 and TRBJ2-1. Only peripheral blood was studied, because thyroid tissue, the primary lesion, was inaccessible. The authors noted that the small sample size was a limitation that may lower accuracy. Persistent Graves' disease patients showed lower TCR Shannon entropy and fewer highly expanded clones than newly diagnosed patients, suggesting clonal expansion.

The sample's time point label is to be understood as: newly diagnosed GD, antithyroid drugs for less than 3 months. RNA was extracted from PBMCs in TRIzol for both TCR sequencing and RNA sequencing. Graves' disease was diagnosed according to American Thyroid Association guidelines. Patients for the study were recruited at an endocrinology department in Xi'an, China. Each patient gave about 8.1 milliliters of peripheral blood, collected in an EDTA anticoagulant tube. PBMCs were isolated by Ficoll Paque Plus density gradient separation without further T cell sorting. An Agilent 2100 Bioanalyzer and agarose gel were used to check RNA quality, and a NanoDrop 2000 was used to measure RNA concentration. Libraries were made using multiplex PCR. TCRdb lists the instrument as Illumina HiSeq 4000. TCR beta libraries were built with iRepertoire HTBI primers and Arm-PCR amplification of CDR3 regions. Gel purification was performed on PCR products prior to sequencing. In the original analysis: Across samples, roughly 60 TRBV and roughly 13 TRBJ segments were identified and used for gene usage analysis of CDR3 amino acid clonotypes. Filtered high-quality paired reads were merged into contigs using COPE and FqMerger. BLAST was used to align contigs to IMGT TRBV, TRBD and TRBJ reference genes, with CDR3 defined following IMGT. Clonotypes above 0.1% frequency were classified as highly expanded clones. Shannon entropy was used to measure repertoire diversity, and the Gini coefficient was used to measure V-J evenness. Public clonotypes were defined as clonotypes shared by more than one individual. TCRdb reran the public reads through fastp at Q25 and MiXCR, keeping productive beta chains. Rows merge per CDR3 protein into single entries with the most common DNA and genes. The V and J calls follow TCRdb's processing rather than the paper's. Present in this sample are under 400,000 distinct CDR3 sequences, approximately 16% of which were seen just once. Of the sample, 25% to 30% falls within the top ten clones.

This sample also appeared in a second study, on T cells in Graves' hyperthyroidism and ophthalmopathy. The second study reports: Graves' hyperthyroidism was defined as stable when no progression to ophthalmopathy occurred over 18 months of follow-up. Hyperthyroidism patients were aged 18 to 65 years and newly diagnosed, with disease duration of less than 2 months. Any patient with an uncontrolled infection, another autoimmune disease, pregnancy or lactation was excluded. Diagnoses relied on clinical symptoms, serum thyroxine and TRAb, thyroid ultrasound and orbital computed tomography. For the first round of RT-PCR on the TCR CDR3, the HTBI primer set was used together with the Qiagen OneStep RT-PCR kit. Blood samples also contained most of the expanded thyroid clonotypes (frequency above 0.001), which suggests that blood repertoires may reflect thyroid immune responses. A model built on a 13 V-J signature distinguished ophthalmopathy from stable hyperthyroidism, reaching around 90% sensitivity and around 82% specificity in cross-validation and 80%/75% in testing. In validation, the model predicted progression to ophthalmopathy with 65% to 71% sensitivity and around 72% specificity, a median of around 6.6 months before onset. TCR V-J signatures able to tell the groups apart were searched for in a discovery cohort of approximately 95 patients, of whom 43 had Graves' ophthalmopathy and 57 had stable Graves' hyperthyroidism. Prospective prediction of ophthalmopathy was tested in an independent validation cohort consisting of fewer than 20 hyperthyroidism patients and around 16 patients who later progressed to ophthalmopathy. For training and testing, the 100 or so patients in the discovery cohort were randomly divided in a 7:3 ratio. Thyroid tissue and blood T-cell repertoires from six or seven Graves' hyperthyroidism patients were also compared in the study. Following sampling, methimazole starting at 30 mg daily was given to hyperthyroidism patients, and high-dose intravenous methylprednisolone was given to ophthalmopathy patients. Libraries were constructed in a second round of multiplex PCR, after which size selection and purification were carried out. Sequencing of the libraries was done on an Illumina HiSeq2000 using paired-end 100 bp reads. SOAPnuke was used to process the raw data, removing reads that contained adapters or uncalled bases, had a mean Phred below 15, or lacked an exact match to the constant primer or identifier. High-quality paired reads were merged using COPE v1.2.5, and each unique nucleotide sequence was defined as a clonotype. Clonotypes were aligned to IMGT TRBV, TRBD and TRBJ reference segments using MiTCR v1.1. Only V-J combinations with frequency above 0.0001, covering about 99% of repertoires, were analysed. The TCS score was defined as F50 (clonal expansion) divided by E x V (chaos), with BLOSUM62-based TCRdist calculated between CDR3 peptides within each V-J. Welch's t-statistics and random forest reduced several hundred V-J features to some 14, which were used in a naive Bayes classifier (R e1071). No statistical method was used to fix the sample size in advance, and group allocation was not hidden from the investigators. The paper describes TCR Vbeta CDR3 sequencing of 130 to 150 peripheral blood samples, made up of roughly 45 ophthalmopathy patients, 70 to 80 hyperthyroidism patients and 17 progressor patients.

The chain joins TRBV3-1 to TRBJ2-7, with the D gene possibly TRBD1 or TRBD2, each one fitting 5 bases. Sequences were derived from peripheral blood mononuclear cells (PBMCs), sampled at new diagnosis, from a patient treated with antithyroid drugs. The receptor was derived from a man in his forties with Graves disease. Donor details come from another sample of the same person, matched by shared clones. CDR3 sequence: CASRRREGTNEQYF. The nucleotide sequence is given as TGTGCCAGCAGACGGCGTGAGGGGACGAACGAGCAGTACTTC.